This passage covers 22 T cell receptor beta chains from one sample sequenced in a study of T cell repertoires and HLA-DP antigens. The repertoire was sequenced with immunoSEQ multiplex PCR; TCRdb's copy has only in-frame clones and lacks some. This table has about 89,000 clones, more than 75% appearing once. What these receptors recognize is not known. The sample consisted of CD4+ T cells from PBMCs. The receptor source for this set is a man over 45 in good health and CMV-seronegative.

The V call is TRBV6-5, the J call TRBJ2-7; 9 bases agree with TRBD1. Germline trimming cut 11 bases from V and 0 bases from J; bases unmatched to any gene: 5. The germline V gene encodes CDR1 MNHEY and CDR2 SVGAGI. The CDR3 consists of 13 residues. The CDR3 is CASAQGASYEQYF. CDR3 DNA sequence: TGTGCCTCTGCACAGGGGGCCTCCTACGAGCAGTACTTC.

The CDR3 protein is CASSLSGRANEQFF. Written as DNA, the CDR3 is TGTGCCAGCTCTCTTAGCGGGAGGGCCAATGAGCAGTTCTTC. The chain uses TRBV27 and TRBJ2-1; 11 nucleotides line up with TRBD2. J lost 6 bases, V lost 8 bases, and 6 bases had no gene match. Germline-derived CDR1 and CDR2 are MNHEY and SMNVEV (reference sequence). CDR3 size: 14 residues.

CDR3 sequence reads: CASSQDRDGQETQYF. The CDR3, as DNA: TGTGCCAGCAGCCAAGATAGGGACGGACAAGAGACCCAGTACTTC. This chain links TRBV4-2 with TRBJ2-5, with D possibly being TRBD1 or TRBD2 (5 bases each). The CDR3 spans 15 residues. Germline assignment: CDR1 LGHNA and CDR2 YNFKEQ. Trimming took 0 bases from V and 2 from J, leaving 10 bases between them.

The chain uses TRBV28 and TRBJ2-3; D is uncertain. CDR1 is MDHEN and CDR2 is SYDVKM in the germline V gene. This CDR3 contains 16 residues. V lost 3 bases and J lost 2, with 15 bases in between. CDR3 in DNA: TGTGCCAGCAGTTTCTCGGGCAGGTCCCTCACAGATACGCAGTATTTT. It encodes CASSFSGRSLTDTQYF.

The chain couples TRBV14 to TRBJ2-7; D remains unclear. This CDR3 has 13 amino acids. Germline V lookup: CDR1 SGHDN, CDR2 FVKESK. The V and J ends lost 1 base and 6 bases respectively, with 10 bases between them. CDR3 amino acids: CASSQGNMGEQYF. In nucleotides, the CDR3 is TGTGCCAGCAGCCAAGGAAATATGGGCGAGCAGTACTTC.

The chain recombines TRBV7-2 with TRBJ1-2, with 7 bases fitting TRBD1. The CDR3 contains 14 residues. V shed 1 base and J 4 bases; nucleotides not matched to a gene: 3. Germline loops: CDR1 SGHTA, CDR2 FQGNSA. The CDR3 DNA follows: TGTGCCAGCAGCTTAGGGGACAGTAGCTATGGCTACACCTTC. Amino acid sequence: CASSLGDSSYGYTF.

The chain uses TRBV7-2 and TRBJ2-5; D gene unclear. The CDR3 loop spans 15 amino acids. Per the germline V gene, CDR1 is SGHTA and CDR2 is FQGNSA. The germline V and J ends were trimmed by 5 bases and 1 base, with 14 bases remaining between them. CDR3 nucleotides: TGTGCCAGCAGCCCCACGTCGGGTTTCCAAGAGACCCAGTACTTC. Its translation: CASSPTSGFQETQYF.

The CDR3 sequence is CASRRYDKHTEAFF. The CDR3 coding sequence is TGTGCCAGCAGACGATATGACAAACACACTGAAGCTTTCTTT. V is TRBV27 and J is TRBJ1-1; D ambiguous. The V gene's germline CDR1 is MNHEY and CDR2 SMNVEV (reference sequence). V was clipped by 6 bases and J by 3 bases, with 14 bases between them. This CDR3 region has 14 residues.

The chain carries TRBV18 and TRBJ2-3, with 12 bases aligning to TRBD2. With V trimmed by 3 bases and J by 6 bases, 10 bases remained unmatched. The CDR3 consists of 17 residues. Germline loops: CDR1 KGHSH, CDR2 LQKENI. The CDR3 nucleotides read TGTGCCAGCTCACCTCGCCCGGCTAGCGGGAGGGGTGATACGCAGTATTTT. This encodes CASSPRPASGRGDTQYF.

The chain employs TRBV28 and TRBJ2-7; D is possibly TRBD1 (6 bases). The CDR3 has 15 residues. CDR1 MDHEN and CDR2 SYDVKM come from the germline V gene. V lost 5 bases, J lost 4 bases, and 18 bases lay in between. The DNA of the CDR3 is TGTGCCAGCAGTGCACCAATGGACAGAGAGTACGAGCAGTACTTC. Its translation is CASSAPMDREYEQYF.

This CDR3 is CASSLFFPQETQYF. For the CDR3, the DNA is TGTGCCAGCAGTTTATTCTTTCCGCAGGAGACCCAGTACTTC. The V and J genes are TRBV27 and TRBJ2-5; D unclear. This CDR3 is 14 amino acids long. CDR1 is MNHEY, CDR2 SMNVEV, per germline (reference sequence). Between the trimmed V and J ends, which lost 1 base and 5 bases, there was a span of 11 bases.

This clone occurred a few times. The chain has TRBV19 and TRBJ2-6; no reliable D call. From germline, CDR1 is LNHDA and CDR2 SQIVND (reference sequence). The CDR3 extends over 16 amino acids. V lost 5 bases, J lost 0 bases, and 11 bases lay in between. DNA for the CDR3: TGTGCCAGTAGTCTGGGCAGTGGCTCTGGGGCCAACGTCCTGACTTTC. Protein: CASSLGSGSGANVLTF.

The chain uses TRBV7-9 and TRBJ2-5; 15 bases fit TRBD2. Germline CDR1 SEHNR, CDR2 FQNEAQ (reference sequence). Trimming cost V 5 bases and J 5 bases; bases outside gene matches: 6. This CDR3 region has 16 residues. CDR3 region: CASSLGTSGRSETQYF. In DNA, the CDR3 is TGTGCCAGCAGCCTGGGGACTAGCGGGAGGAGCGAGACCCAGTACTTC.

In DNA form, the CDR3 reads TGTGCCAGCAGTTCGCGAAACCACGGACTAGCGGGAGTCGATGAGCAGTTCTTC. Its protein is CASSSRNHGLAGVDEQFF. The chain employs TRBV27 and TRBJ2-1; 13 bases map to TRBD2. The CDR3 contains 18 residues. Germline CDR1 and CDR2: MNHEY and SMNVEV (reference sequence). With 4 bases clipped from V and 8 bases from J, the junction kept 14 bases outside the gene matches.

This chain connects TRBV19 to TRBJ2-5, with 8 bases that match TRBD2. V was clipped by 5 bases and J by 5 bases; unmatched bases: 4. The CDR3 spans 13 residues. The germline gives CDR1 LNHDA, CDR2 SQIVND (reference sequence). The CDR3 coding sequence is TGTGCCAGTAGTGTGGGACTAGAGGAGACCCAGTACTTC. Residues: CASSVGLEETQYF.

The gene calls are TRBV9 and TRBJ1-3, with a tentative D call TRBD1 (5 bases). Germline CDR1 is SGDLS and CDR2 is YYNGEE. Trimming pared 4 bases from V and 2 bases from J, leaving 7 bases between. The CDR3 runs 13 residues. The DNA for the CDR3 is TGTGCCAGCAGCAGGGGAACTGGAAACACCATATATTTT. It translates to CASSRGTGNTIYF.

The chain uses TRBV13 and TRBJ2-1; D gene unclear. The CDR3 totals 11 residues. V dropped 3 bases and J dropped 12 bases, with 9 bases sitting between them. Looked up from germline, CDR1 is PRHDT and CDR2 is FYEKMQ (reference sequence). The CDR3 bases are TGTGCCAGCAGCTTGGGCCGAAGGCAGTTCTTC. Amino acid sequence: CASSLGRRQFF.

This clone was detected only once. The V call is TRBV5-6, the J call TRBJ1-4; 9 bases match TRBD1. Germline values: CDR1 SGHDT, CDR2 YYEEEE. Losses at the gene ends were 0 bases for V and 5 bases for J; bases not matched to a gene: 2. This CDR3 contains 15 residues. CDR3 sequence reads: CASSLGDRVNEKLFF. Here the CDR3 DNA reads TGTGCCAGCAGCTTGGGGGACAGGGTCAATGAAAAACTGTTTTTT.

This clone was seen once. The chain carries TRBV4-1 and TRBJ1-1, with a tentative D call TRBD1 (5 bases). The germline V and J ends were trimmed by 0 bases and 3 bases, with 14 bases remaining between them. Germline V CDR1 and CDR2: MGHRA, YSYEKL. The CDR3 totals 16 residues. The chain's CDR3 is CASSQDWGRVHTEAFF. The CDR3 DNA is TGCGCCAGCAGCCAAGATTGGGGGAGGGTGCACACTGAAGCTTTCTTT.

J is TRBJ2-7 and V is TRBV7-9; D possibly corresponds to TRBD2 (6 bases). V was pared by 2 bases and J by 10 bases, with 12 bases between. Germline V CDR1 and CDR2: SEHNR, FQNEAQ (reference sequence). This CDR3 is 12 amino acids long. The CDR3 region is CASSLSPAGQYF. The CDR3 DNA follows: TGTGCCAGCAGCTTATCACCAGCGGGCCAGTACTTC.

V usage is TRBV9 and J usage is TRBJ1-1, with no clear D. Trimming cost V 4 bases and J 5 bases, with 15 bases left between them. This CDR3 region has 14 residues. In germline, CDR1 is SGDLS, CDR2 YYNGEE. CDR3 in amino acids: CASSKREGGTEAFF. CDR3 bases: TGTGCCAGCAGCAAACGCGAAGGCGGAACTGAAGCTTTCTTT.

This clone has ten or more counts. The chain is built from TRBV4-1 and TRBJ2-7; TRBD1 might be the D (6 bases). Trimming took off 6 bases at V and 0 bases at J, with 15 bases between the two ends. The CDR3 totals 15 residues. CDR1 and CDR2 (germline): MGHRA, YSYEKL. Here the CDR3 DNA reads TGCGCCAGCAGTCCTACCGGGACAAGCTCCTACGAGCAGTACTTC. Protein sequence: CASSPTGTSSYEQYF.